Listed below are T cell receptor beta chains from one sample, sequenced in a study of cytomegalovirus exposure and HLA in healthy donors. TCRdb's table, derived via immunoSEQ multiplex PCR, lists solely in-frame clones and lacks some. The table lists about 110,000 clones, less than 85% of them singletons. Sequenced input: PBMCs. The receptors were gathered from a man aged 60 to 75 in good health and CMV-seronegative. CDR3s include the opening cysteine and the closing phenylalanine or tryptophan. A D gene is named only where the DNA matches it firmly. The size entry is marked missing in some rows and otherwise reads once, few, many or a size class.

J: TRBJ1-6
size: .
V: TRBV7-9
D: .
CDR3: CASSPNGVDSNSPLHF
DNA: TGTGCCAGCAGCCCGAACGGTGTCGATTCCAATTCACCCCTCCACTTT

J: TRBJ1-2
size: .
V: TRBV5-4
D: TRBD1
CDR3: CASSSGQGGYGYTF
DNA: TGTGCCAGCAGCTCCGGACAGGGTGGCTATGGCTACACCTTC

J: TRBJ2-2
size: once
V: TRBV14
D: TRBD2
CDR3: CATLGGVHGELFF
DNA: TGTGCCACCCTGGGGGGGGTTCACGGGGAGCTGTTTTTT

J: TRBJ2-3
size: .
V: TRBV5-1
D: .
CDR3: CASSPSGQSTDTQYF
DNA: TGCGCCAGCAGCCCTTCCGGACAGAGCACAGATACGCAGTATTTT

J: TRBJ2-6
size: .
V: TRBV6-5
D: .
CDR3: CASSVGGTGANVLTF
DNA: TGTGCCAGCAGCGTCGGAGGGACTGGGGCCAACGTCCTGACTTTC

J: TRBJ2-3
size: few
V: TRBV19
D: .
CDR3: CASNPRSTDTQYF
DNA: TGTGCCAGTAACCCCCGGAGCACAGATACGCAGTATTTT

J: TRBJ2-3
size: once
V: TRBV7-8
D: .
CDR3: CASSLGFVSELSTDTQYF
DNA: TGTGCCAGCAGCTTAGGATTTGTAAGCGAGCTAAGCACAGATACGCAGTATTTT

J: TRBJ1-1
size: .
V: TRBV28
D: TRBD1
CDR3: CASSIDRVPSHTEAFF
DNA: TGTGCCAGCAGTATCGACAGGGTTCCCTCCCACACTGAAGCTTTCTTT

J: TRBJ2-3
size: .
V: TRBV4-3
D: TRBD1
CDR3: CASSQDMGQGADTQYF
DNA: TGCGCCAGCAGCCAAGATATGGGGCAGGGGGCAGATACGCAGTATTTT

J: TRBJ2-1
size: .
V: TRBV27
D: TRBD2
CDR3: CASRGDLFNNEQFF
DNA: TGTGCCAGCCGGGGGGACTTATTCAACAATGAGCAGTTCTTC

J: TRBJ2-1
size: .
V: TRBV7-3
D: .
CDR3: CASSLRLGAGYNEQFF
DNA: TGTGCCAGCAGCTTACGATTGGGGGCAGGGTACAATGAGCAGTTCTTC

J: TRBJ2-1
size: .
V: TRBV27
D: TRBD2
CDR3: CASSYGSGGPTNEQFF
DNA: TGTGCCAGCAGTTATGGTAGCGGGGGGCCAACGAATGAGCAGTTCTTC

J: TRBJ2-1
size: .
V: TRBV9
D: TRBD1
CDR3: CASSKTQGYDEQFF
DNA: TGTGCCAGCAGCAAAACACAGGGGTACGATGAGCAGTTCTTC

J: TRBJ2-2
size: .
V: TRBV7-3
D: TRBD2
CDR3: CASSRAGADTGELFF
DNA: TGTGCCAGCAGCCGGGCGGGAGCGGATACCGGGGAGCTGTTTTTT

J: TRBJ1-6
size: .
V: TRBV7-9
D: TRBD1
CDR3: CASSLERQGSYNSPLHF
DNA: TGTGCCAGCAGCTTAGAGAGACAGGGTTCCTATAATTCACCCCTCCACTTT